This T cell receptor beta chain originates from a study of blood T cell repertoires in COVID-19 (dated by TCRdb to 2020 to 2021). With respect to the entire study: Samples from collaborators originated in the United States, Italy and Spain and spanned both the acute and convalescent phases of COVID-19. The material from the prospective study consisted of cDNA or gDNA derived from T cells, B-cell-depleted T cells, or PBMCs. Deeply sampled blood TCRbeta repertoires from subjects exposed to, actively infected with, or recovered from COVID-19 were included in the dataset. The repertoires were made available in a free public database intended to serve as a resource for research on the immune response to SARS-CoV-2. Samples were obtained from the ongoing ImmuneRACE study (first 160 participants) and from 1,254 subjects provided by 6 global collaborators. Sample metadata almost always included a de-identified subject ID, COVID-19 status, age in years and sex. Where available, HLA class I and class II types were taken from metadata supplied by the sample provider and were not determined by assay-based typing.

Details on this clone: The specificity of this receptor is unknown. Base qualities are missing; no much larger clone stands one base away.

One collaborating source in Seattle enrolled patients while the patients were actively infected and followed the patients over time throughout the course of disease. Whole blood was collected in K2EDTA tubes by collaborating institutions according to the institutions' own protocols. For TCRbeta analysis, collaborators shipped samples as frozen whole blood, isolated PBMCs, or DNA extracted from either of those sample types. What the authors observed across the whole study: The quantity of clinical and demographic metadata differed by source and by participant and was supplied without curation.

V lost 6 bases and J lost 2 bases; the stretch between them is 15 bases long. Including cysteine and phenylalanine, the CDR3 has 15 amino acids. The read is trimmed to its CDR3 DNA, 45 bases read in frame from base 1. CDR1 is given as SNHLY and CDR2 as FYNNEI, both from the germline V gene. The immunoSEQ Assay, a bias-controlled multiplex PCR, was used to amplify TCRbeta CDR3 regions from genomic DNA. Concerning the study's data processing: Nucleated cell counts per sample were estimated from amplification of reference gene primers within the assay. To quantify the absolute abundance of each unique TCRbeta CDR3 rearrangement, sequence reads were collapsed and filtered. For each sample, productive Simpson clonality was calculated as the square root of Simpson's diversity index over productive rearrangements. Drawn from immuneACCESS, this table holds only the in-frame rearrangements with V and J called that TCRdb kept. Clones are partly lost; checked studies trace under half to an unresolved V gene and leave the rest unexplained. V and J calls and clone size are those listed in that table; D and trimming were worked out from the DNA. Within this sample are about 390,000 clones, with 87% of them counted one time only. Roughly 2.1% of the sample goes to the ten largest clones.

The receptor's source is a woman aged 60-75 years with COVID-19, enrolled during active disease. The sample taken for sequencing was peripheral blood. This sequence uses TRBV2 and TRBJ2-3; the D gene is unclear. The DNA sequence is as follows: TGTGCCAGCAGAGCGTCAAACCAACCCACAGATACGCAGTATTTT. This gives the protein CASRASNQPTDTQYF.